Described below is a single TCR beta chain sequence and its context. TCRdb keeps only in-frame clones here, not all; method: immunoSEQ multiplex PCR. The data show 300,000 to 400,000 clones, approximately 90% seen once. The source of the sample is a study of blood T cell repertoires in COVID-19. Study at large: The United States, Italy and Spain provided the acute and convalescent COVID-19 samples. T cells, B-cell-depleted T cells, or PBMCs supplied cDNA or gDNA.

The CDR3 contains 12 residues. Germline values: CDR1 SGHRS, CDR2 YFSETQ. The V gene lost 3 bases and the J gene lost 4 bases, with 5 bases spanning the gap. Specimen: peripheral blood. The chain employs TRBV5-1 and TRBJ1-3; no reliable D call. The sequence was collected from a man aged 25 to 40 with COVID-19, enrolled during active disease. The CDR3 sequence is CASSSEGNTIYF. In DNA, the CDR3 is TGCGCCAGCAGCTCCGAGGGAAACACCATATATTTT.